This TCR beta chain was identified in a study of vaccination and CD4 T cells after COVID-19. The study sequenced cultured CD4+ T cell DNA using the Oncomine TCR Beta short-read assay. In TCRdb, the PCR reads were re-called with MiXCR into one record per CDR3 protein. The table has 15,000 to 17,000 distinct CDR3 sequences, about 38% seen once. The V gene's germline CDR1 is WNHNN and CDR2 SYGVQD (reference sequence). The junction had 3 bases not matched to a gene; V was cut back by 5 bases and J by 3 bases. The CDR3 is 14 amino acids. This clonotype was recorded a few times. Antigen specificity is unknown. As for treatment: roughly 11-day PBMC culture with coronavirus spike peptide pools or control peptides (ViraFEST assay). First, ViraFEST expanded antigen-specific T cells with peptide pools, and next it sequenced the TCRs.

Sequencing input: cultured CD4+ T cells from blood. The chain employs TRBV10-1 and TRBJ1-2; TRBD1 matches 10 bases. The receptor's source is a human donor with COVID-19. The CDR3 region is CASSKGTGDYGYTF. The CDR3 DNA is TGCGCCAGCAGTAAAGGGACAGGGGACTATGGCTACACCTTC.